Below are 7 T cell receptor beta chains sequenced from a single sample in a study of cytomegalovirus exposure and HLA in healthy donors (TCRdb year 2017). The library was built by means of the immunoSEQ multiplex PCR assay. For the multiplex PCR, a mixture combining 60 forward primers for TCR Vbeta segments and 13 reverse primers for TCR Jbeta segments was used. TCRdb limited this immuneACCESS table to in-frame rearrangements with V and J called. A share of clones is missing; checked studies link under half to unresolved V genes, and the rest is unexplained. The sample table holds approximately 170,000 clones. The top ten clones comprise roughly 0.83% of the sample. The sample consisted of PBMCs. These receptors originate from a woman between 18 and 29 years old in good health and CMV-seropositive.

The CDR3: CSVRSGVSYEQYF. CDR3 nucleotide sequence: TGCAGCGTTCGAAGCGGGGTCTCCTACGAGCAGTACTTC. This rearrangement joins TRBV29-1 to TRBJ2-7; the match to TRBD2 covers 7 bases. This CDR3 comprises 13 residues. Trimming at V came to 5 bases and at J to 0 bases, leaving 4 bases not matched to a gene. Germline V gene data show CDR1 as SQVTM and CDR2 as ANQGSEA.

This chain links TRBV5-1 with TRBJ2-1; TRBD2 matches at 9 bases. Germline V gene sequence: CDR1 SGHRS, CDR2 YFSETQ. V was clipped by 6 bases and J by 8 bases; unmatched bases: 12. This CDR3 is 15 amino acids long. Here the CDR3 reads CASIARGRGGDEQFF. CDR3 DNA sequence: TGCGCCAGCATCGCCCGCGGGAGGGGCGGCGATGAGCAGTTCTTC.

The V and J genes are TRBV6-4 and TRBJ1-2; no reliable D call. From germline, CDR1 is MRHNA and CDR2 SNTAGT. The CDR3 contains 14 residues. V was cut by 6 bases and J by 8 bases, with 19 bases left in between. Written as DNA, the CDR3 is TGTGCCAGCAGACCTACGGCCGGGATTCGCGGCTACACCTTC. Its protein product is CASRPTAGIRGYTF.

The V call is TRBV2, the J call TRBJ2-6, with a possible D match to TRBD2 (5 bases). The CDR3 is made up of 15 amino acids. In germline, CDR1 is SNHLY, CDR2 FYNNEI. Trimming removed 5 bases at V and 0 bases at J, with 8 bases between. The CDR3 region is CASSPDFSGANVLTF. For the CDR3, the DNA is TGTGCCAGCAGTCCGGACTTCTCTGGGGCCAACGTCCTGACTTTC. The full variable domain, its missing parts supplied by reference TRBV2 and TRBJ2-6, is EPEVTQTPSHQVTQMGQEVILRCVPISNHLYFYWYRQILGQKVEFLVSFYNNEISEKSEIFDDQFSVERPDGSNFTLKIRSTKLEDSAMYFCASSPDFSGANVLTFGAGSRLTVL.

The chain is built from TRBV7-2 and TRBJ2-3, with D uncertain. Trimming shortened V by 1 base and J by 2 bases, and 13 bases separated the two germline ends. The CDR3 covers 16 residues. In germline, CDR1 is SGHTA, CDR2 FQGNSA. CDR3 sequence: CASSLVKAVPTDTQYF. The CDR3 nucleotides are TGTGCCAGCAGCTTAGTTAAGGCGGTTCCCACAGATACGCAGTATTTT.

CDR3 sequence: CASSHPPGQGYYGYTF. In DNA form, the CDR3 reads TGTGCCAGCAGCCATCCTCCGGGACAGGGATACTATGGCTACACCTTC. The rearrangement uses TRBV4-2 and TRBJ1-2, with 9 nucleotides matching TRBD1. This CDR3 spans 16 amino acids. Germline CDR1 LGHNA, CDR2 YNFKEQ. V dropped 3 bases and J dropped 3; count of bases not matched to a gene: 8.

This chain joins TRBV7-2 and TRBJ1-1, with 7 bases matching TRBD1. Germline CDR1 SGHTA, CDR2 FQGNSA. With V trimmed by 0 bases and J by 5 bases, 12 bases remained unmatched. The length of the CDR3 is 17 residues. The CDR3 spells CASSLAFALTGRTEAFF. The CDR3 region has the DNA TGTGCCAGCAGCTTAGCGTTTGCATTGACAGGGAGAACTGAAGCTTTCTTT.